This T cell receptor beta chain was documented in a study of shared clonotypes between healthy human individuals. General study points: Owing to a small donor count, the genetic and exposure-history diversity represented was limited. Sequencing depth was a factor that was expected to affect clonotype sharing among donors. Four donors held approximately 4.5% of naive CD4 clonotypes in common.

The method was immunoSEQ multiplex PCR; TCRdb's version includes in-frame clones alone and lacks a portion of them. The data hold about 710,000 clones, with around 73% observed a single time. On this clone: Its antigen is not identified.

Trimming shortened V by 4 bases and J by 4 bases, and 12 bases separated the two germline ends. The V gene's germline CDR1 is SGHRS and CDR2 YFSETQ. The CDR3 length is 13 residues. The chain links TRBV5-1 to TRBJ2-7; possible D gene TRBD1, 5 bases. Specimen: memory CD4+ T cells sorted from blood. Subset specified: CD45RA-negative fraction. This receptor was taken from a woman aged 30 to 39 in good health. CDR3 loop: CASSPIGDYEQYF. In DNA, the CDR3 is TGCGCCAGCAGCCCTATAGGGGATTACGAGCAGTACTTC.